These T cell receptor beta chains were read from a single sample in a study of CD8+ T cells in alopecia areata. Generated by immunoSEQ multiplex PCR, the TCRdb table keeps only in-frame clones and is missing some. The sample includes roughly 280,000 clones, over 45% of them seen just once. The sequencing used CD4+ T cells sorted from blood, collected at approximately week 52, from a patient treated with tofacitinib. All receptors come from a human donor with alopecia areata. Both conserved end residues are part of each CDR3. Fields, in order: D gene, CDR3 length, J gene, V gene, clone size, CDR3 DNA, CDR3 protein. The D gene is left open where the match is weak. The size entry is marked missing in some rows and otherwise reads once, few, many or a size class.

d_gene: TRBD1; len: 16; j_gene: TRBJ2-1; v_gene: TRBV7-3; abundance: NA; CDR3nt: TGTGCCAGCAGCCCCCTCGGGACAGGGGACCAAAATGAGCAGTTCTTC; CDR3aa: CASSPLGTGDQNEQFF
d_gene: TRBD2; len: 16; j_gene: TRBJ2-3; v_gene: TRBV29-1; abundance: NA; CDR3nt: TGCAGCTCCCGGTCGATAGCGGGGGGTAGTACAGATACGCAGTATTTT; CDR3aa: CSSRSIAGGSTDTQYF
d_gene: NA; len: 13; j_gene: TRBJ1-2; v_gene: TRBV7-2; abundance: NA; CDR3nt: TGTGCCAGCAGCTTGACAGCCTTCTATGGCTACACCTTC; CDR3aa: CASSLTAFYGYTF
d_gene: TRBD2; len: 19; j_gene: TRBJ2-2; v_gene: TRBV29-1; abundance: NA; CDR3nt: TGCAGCCTTGGGGGAATGGGACTAGCGGGATTACCGAACACCGGGGAGCTGTTTTTT; CDR3aa: CSLGGMGLAGLPNTGELFF
d_gene: NA; len: 14; j_gene: TRBJ1-5; v_gene: TRBV19; abundance: NA; CDR3nt: TGTGCCAGTACCCCGTCGAGACGGGGTCAGCCCCAGCATTTT; CDR3aa: CASTPSRRGQPQHF
d_gene: TRBD2; len: 16; j_gene: TRBJ2-1; v_gene: TRBV4-1; abundance: NA; CDR3nt: TGCGCCAGCAGCCAAGGGGGACTAGCGGGGTACAATGAGCAGTTCTTC; CDR3aa: CASSQGGLAGYNEQFF
d_gene: NA; len: 13; j_gene: TRBJ2-5; v_gene: TRBV4-2; abundance: NA; CDR3nt: TGTGCCAGCAGCCAAACTGGGGTAGAGACCCAGTACTTC; CDR3aa: CASSQTGVETQYF
d_gene: NA; len: 13; j_gene: TRBJ2-1; v_gene: TRBV5-1; abundance: NA; CDR3nt: TGCGCCAGCAGTTTGGACCACTTAGGAGAGCAGTTCTTC; CDR3aa: CASSLDHLGEQFF
d_gene: NA; len: 13; j_gene: TRBJ2-5; v_gene: TRBV7-6; abundance: NA; CDR3nt: TGTGCCAGCAGCTTACCGCGACAAGAGACCCAGTACTTC; CDR3aa: CASSLPRQETQYF
d_gene: TRBD1; len: 14; j_gene: TRBJ1-4; v_gene: TRBV25-1; abundance: few; CDR3nt: TGTGCCAGCAGTGACCGGGACAGGAATGAAAAACTGTTTTTT; CDR3aa: CASSDRDRNEKLFF
d_gene: NA; len: 13; j_gene: TRBJ1-4; v_gene: TRBV6-5; abundance: once; CDR3nt: TGTGCCAGCAGTTACTCGAACCAGGGAAAACTGTTTTTT; CDR3aa: CASSYSNQGKLFF
d_gene: TRBD2; len: 14; j_gene: TRBJ2-7; v_gene: TRBV2; abundance: NA; CDR3nt: TGTGCCAGCAGTCCGAGCGGGGGCTCCTACGAGCAGTACTTC; CDR3aa: CASSPSGGSYEQYF